The 27 T cell receptor beta chains in this list originate from one sample, sequenced in a study of blood T cell repertoires in COVID-19. Clones were sequenced by immunoSEQ multiplex PCR, and TCRdb holds only the in-frame ones, with some missing. The sample lists about 340,000 clones, 83% occurring once. Sequencing used peripheral blood. The receptors were sampled from a man in his thirties or forties with active or convalescent COVID-19.

This sequence joins TRBV7-6 and TRBJ1-4; D remains ambiguous. From germline, CDR1 is SGHVS and CDR2 FNYEAQ. V lost 3 bases, J lost 8 bases, and 13 bases lay in between. The CDR3 is 14 amino acids. CDR3 loop: CASSFSSGGEKLFF. The DNA for the CDR3 is TGTGCCAGCAGCTTTTCTTCAGGTGGAGAAAAACTGTTTTTT.

This chain uses TRBV15 with TRBJ2-1, with TRBD2 matching over 12 bases. Germline V gene data show CDR1 as LNHNV and CDR2 as YYDKDF (reference sequence). The trim removed 8 bases at V and 5 bases at J, leaving 7 bases unmatched. CDR3 length: 15 amino acids. The CDR3: CATSLLAGGHNEQFF. The CDR3 nucleotides read TGTGCCACCTCGTTACTAGCGGGAGGACACAATGAGCAGTTCTTC.

This CDR3 reads CASRQGSTDTQYF. The CDR3, as DNA: TGTGCCAGCAGACAGGGGAGCACAGATACGCAGTATTTT. This chain uses TRBV6-5 with TRBJ2-3; TRBD1 matches at 7 bases. The CDR3 sequence is 13 residues long. V shed 6 bases, J shed 0 bases, and the junction held 0 bases outside the gene matches. CDR1 is MNHEY and CDR2 is SVGAGI in the germline V gene.

V and J are TRBV5-1 and TRBJ1-5; D is unclear. Trimming pared 0 bases from V and 7 bases from J, leaving 14 bases between. The CDR3 totals 15 residues. Germline CDR1 SGHRS, CDR2 YFSETQ. CDR3 sequence: CASSLGWGASQPQHF. CDR3 in DNA: TGCGCCAGCAGCTTGGGATGGGGAGCAAGCCAGCCCCAGCATTTT.

Details on this clone: Other DNA sequences from this sample encode an identical CDR3 as well. The V gene is TRBV9, the J gene TRBJ1-1, with D perhaps matching TRBD1 (5 bases). V lost 0 bases, J lost 0 bases, and 6 bases lay in between. This CDR3 is 14 amino acids long. Germline CDR1 reads SGDLS; CDR2 reads YYNGEE. CDR3 nucleotides: TGTGCCAGCAGCGTAGGACAGCTGAACACTGAAGCTTTCTTT. Its protein product is CASSVGQLNTEAFF.

The CDR3 coding sequence is TGTGCCAGCAGGCCGGGGGGGTCCTACGAGCAGTACTTC. The encoded protein is CASRPGGSYEQYF. This sequence joins TRBV6-5 and TRBJ2-7, with 8 bases matching TRBD2. This CDR3 spans 13 amino acids. Germline V gene data show CDR1 as MNHEY and CDR2 as SVGAGI. V shed 6 bases and J 1 base; nucleotides not matched to a gene: 2.

This clone was seen a handful of times. The genes are TRBV27 and TRBJ1-3, with D unresolved. This CDR3 is 15 amino acids long. CDR1 is MNHEY, CDR2 SMNVEV, per germline (reference sequence). V was trimmed by 5 bases and J by 4 bases, leaving 15 bases between them. CDR3 sequence (DNA): TGTGCCAGCAGTCCCACAGTTGCCTCGGGAAACACCATATATTTT. This encodes CASSPTVASGNTIYF.

The rearrangement links TRBV29-1 to TRBJ2-3, with 9 positions matching TRBD2. The V gene end was trimmed by 1 base and the J gene end by 1 base; junction bases not matched to a gene: 3. The germline CDR1 and CDR2 sequences are SQVTM and ANQGSEA. The CDR3 contains 15 residues. CDR3 DNA: TGCAGCGTTGAAGGGATAGCGGGGGGCACAGATACGCAGTATTTT. Translating it yields CSVEGIAGGTDTQYF.

The chain links TRBV25-1 to TRBJ2-1; TRBD2 agrees at 10 bases. J gave up 7 bases and V 6 bases, and 9 bases lay outside the gene matches. The CDR3 extends over 15 amino acids. CDR1 and CDR2 from the germline V gene are MGHDK and SYGVNS. CDR3 region: CASSPGLAGVNEQFF. DNA for the CDR3: TGTGCCAGCAGCCCTGGGCTAGCGGGAGTAAATGAGCAGTTCTTC.

V usage is TRBV12-3 or TRBV12-4 and J usage is TRBJ2-7, with D perhaps matching TRBD2 (6 bases). The germline V and J ends were trimmed by 4 bases and 4 bases, with 11 bases remaining between them. This CDR3 is 13 amino acids long. The CDR3 sequence: CASSYGGRYEQYF. In DNA form, the CDR3 reads TGTGCCAGCAGTTATGGGGGGAGATACGAGCAGTACTTC.

V is TRBV11-2 and J is TRBJ1-2; possible D gene TRBD1, 6 bases. Trimming shortened V by 5 bases and J by 13 bases, and 20 bases separated the two germline ends. The CDR3 is made up of 13 amino acids. Germline V gene lookup returns CDR1 SGHAT and CDR2 FQNNGV. CDR3 in DNA: TGTGCCAGCAGCCGGGACACAAACGGTGTCGGCACCTTC. Translating gives CASSRDTNGVGTF.

V usage is TRBV11-1 and J usage is TRBJ2-7; 9 nucleotides match TRBD1. This CDR3 comprises 16 residues. V shed 5 bases and J 0 bases; nucleotides not matched to a gene: 8. Germline V gene lookup returns CDR1 SGHAT and CDR2 FQDESV (reference sequence). The CDR3 region is CASSPPGTGSSYEQYF. The CDR3 nucleotides are TGTGCCAGCAGCCCCCCCGGGACAGGGTCCTCCTACGAGCAGTACTTC. The complete variable domain, with remaining parts taken from reference TRBV11-1 and TRBJ2-7, reads EAEVAQSPRYKITEKSQAVAFWCDPISGHATLYWYRQILGQGPELLVQFQDESVVDDSQLPKDRFSAERLKGVDSTLKIQPAELGDSAMYLCASSPPGTGSSYEQYFGPGTRLTVT.

The chain is built from TRBV4-1 and TRBJ1-1; D unresolved. Trimming took 0 bases from V and 3 from J, leaving 17 bases between them. The CDR3 contains 17 residues. Germline V gene data show CDR1 as MGHRA and CDR2 as YSYEKL. CDR3: CASSQDSPQLLYTEAFF. The CDR3 region has the DNA TGCGCCAGCAGCCAAGATTCACCTCAGTTGTTATACACTGAAGCTTTCTTT.

The table lists this clone with a few counts. The V call is TRBV4-3, the J call TRBJ2-3; 10 nucleotides match TRBD2. The CDR3 length is 17 residues. The trim removed 0 bases at V and 2 bases at J, leaving 5 bases unmatched. Germline-derived CDR1 and CDR2 are LGHNA and YSLEER. The CDR3 spells CASSQDPSGGFTDTQYF. The CDR3 nucleotides read TGCGCCAGCAGCCAAGATCCTAGCGGGGGTTTCACAGATACGCAGTATTTT.

V usage is TRBV12-5 and J usage is TRBJ1-1; TRBD1 matches at 9 bases. This CDR3 has 13 amino acids. The ends lost 7 bases at V and 7 bases at J; junction bases unmatched: 7. Germline lookup yields CDR1 LGHNT and CDR2 FRNRAP. The CDR3 DNA reads TGTGCTAGTGCGCAACAGGGGGCAGGTGAAGCTTTCTTT. Translating it yields CASAQQGAGEAFF.

The genes are TRBV6-6 and TRBJ2-1, with 9 bases aligning to TRBD1. Germline V gene data show CDR1 as MNHNY and CDR2 as SVGAGI (reference sequence). This CDR3 has 15 amino acids. V gave up 4 bases and J gave up 5 bases; unmatched junction bases: 6. The CDR3 sequence is CASSSPDRGNNEQFF. CDR3 DNA: TGTGCCAGCAGTTCCCCGGACAGGGGCAACAATGAGCAGTTCTTC.

This chain uses TRBV7-8 with TRBJ1-1; a possible D gene is TRBD1 (6 bases). Germline lookup yields CDR1 SGHVS and CDR2 FQNEAQ. The CDR3 sequence is 16 residues long. V lost 0 bases to trimming and J lost 7 bases, with 18 bases between them. The DNA of the CDR3 is TGTGCCAGCAGCTTAGCGCAGGGGCAGGGAGGGAGTGAAGCTTTCTTT. Amino acid sequence: CASSLAQGQGGSEAFF.

The V and J genes are TRBV28 and TRBJ2-7, with TRBD1 matching 9 bases. V lost 5 bases to trimming and J lost 2 bases; unmatched junction nucleotides: 7. The CDR3 is 15 amino acids. The germline V gene has CDR1 MDHEN and CDR2 SYDVKM. The CDR3 is CASSSTGTGTYEQYF. CDR3 in DNA: TGTGCCAGCAGTAGTACCGGGACAGGGACCTACGAGCAGTACTTC.

The J gene is TRBJ2-7, the V gene TRBV12-2; the table calls TRBD2, which could not be checked here. TRBV12-2 is recorded as a pseudogene. The CDR3 has 14 residues. In nucleotides, the CDR3 is TGTGCAAGTCGCTTGGGGACTCTCCCTCGGGAGCAGTACTTC. Its translation: CASRLGTLPREQYF.

The genes are TRBV11-1 and TRBJ1-3; D ambiguous. Germline-derived CDR1 and CDR2 are SGHAT and FQDESV (reference sequence). This CDR3 contains 14 residues. Trimming left V 6 bases short and J 4 bases short, with 13 bases between. CDR3 in DNA: TGTGCCAGCAGTTTTCCTCCTCCCGGAAACACCATATATTTT. Protein: CASSFPPPGNTIYF.

This clone was counted a few times. The J gene is TRBJ1-5, the V gene TRBV18; no clear D gene. V gave up 8 bases and J gave up 1 base, with 12 bases separating them. Germline V CDR1 and CDR2: KGHSH, LQKENI. CDR3 length: 14 residues. The CDR3 loop reads CASERGGSNQPQHF. In DNA, the CDR3 is TGTGCCAGCGAACGGGGTGGAAGCAATCAGCCCCAGCATTTT.

A few counts support this clone. This chain joins TRBV2 and TRBJ1-5; unclear D gene. This CDR3 region has 14 residues. Germline V CDR1 and CDR2: SNHLY, FYNNEI. V lost 7 bases and J 6 bases, leaving 16 bases between the germline ends. The CDR3 DNA reads as TGTGCCAGCAAAAGTGGAACAGAGGGTCAGCCCCAGCATTTT. It codes for CASKSGTEGQPQHF.

This chain uses TRBV27 with TRBJ1-5; 9 bases match TRBD1. Unmatched junction bases numbered 10, after V lost 8 bases and J lost 5 bases. The germline V gene has CDR1 MNHEY and CDR2 SMNVEV (reference sequence). The CDR3 contains 15 residues. DNA of the CDR3: TGTGCCAGCGGGACCCGACAGGGGGGGGATCAGCCCCAGCATTTT. This gives the protein CASGTRQGGDQPQHF.

In this sample, this clone turned up once. V is TRBV5-1 and J is TRBJ1-4; 7 positions match TRBD1. Per germline, CDR1 SGHRS and CDR2 YFSETQ. V trimming: 3 bases; J trimming: 7 bases; junction bases outside the gene matches: 12. The CDR3 spans 16 residues. CDR3 sequence reads: CASSSNPQGVGEKLFF. The CDR3 DNA is TGCGCCAGCAGCTCAAACCCCCAGGGGGTTGGTGAAAAACTGTTTTTT. The full variable domain, rest sourced from reference TRBV5-1 and TRBJ1-4, is KAGVTQTPRYLIKTRGQQVTLSCSPISGHRSVSWYQQTPGQGLQFLFEYFSETQRNKGNFPGRFSGRQFSNSRSEMNVSTLELGDSALYLCASSSNPQGVGEKLFFGSGTQLSVL.

This clone was seen only a few times. The V call is TRBV19, the J call TRBJ1-2; 7 bases map to TRBD1. The CDR3 sequence is 14 residues long. V was pared by 2 bases and J by 5 bases, with 5 bases of the junction left unmatched. Germline CDR1 and CDR2: LNHDA and SQIVND (reference sequence). The CDR3 DNA sequence: TGTGCCAGTAGTATAAGGAGGGGGCAATATGGCTACACCTTC. Protein sequence: CASSIRRGQYGYTF.

The genes are TRBV5-5 and TRBJ2-1; 13 bases map to TRBD2. Germline-derived CDR1 and CDR2 are SGHKS and YYEKEE (reference sequence). V lost 0 bases and J lost 7; bases outside the gene matches: 7. This CDR3 is built from 17 residues. CDR3 residues: CASSLVNGLAGANEQFF. CDR3 nucleotides: TGTGCCAGCAGCTTGGTGAACGGACTAGCGGGAGCGAATGAGCAGTTCTTC.

This clone was seen a single time. The chain joins TRBV7-6 to TRBJ1-4; the match to TRBD1 covers 9 bases. CDR1 SGHVS and CDR2 FNYEAQ come from the germline V gene. The V and J ends lost 3 bases and 11 bases, in that order; junction bases with no gene match: 7. This CDR3 comprises 14 residues. The DNA for the CDR3 is TGTGCCAGCAGCTTGGGACAGGGAGTGGGCAAACTGTTTTTT. Translated: CASSLGQGVGKLFF.